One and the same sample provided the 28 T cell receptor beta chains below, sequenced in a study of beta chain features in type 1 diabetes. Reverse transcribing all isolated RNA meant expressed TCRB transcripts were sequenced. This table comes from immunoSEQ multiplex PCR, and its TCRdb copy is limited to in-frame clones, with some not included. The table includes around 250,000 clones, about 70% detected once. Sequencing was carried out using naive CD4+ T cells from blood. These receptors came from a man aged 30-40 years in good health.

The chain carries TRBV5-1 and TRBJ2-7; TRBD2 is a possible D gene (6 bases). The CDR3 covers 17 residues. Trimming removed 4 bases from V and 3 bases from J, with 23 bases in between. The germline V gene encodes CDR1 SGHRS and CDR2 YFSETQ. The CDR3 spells CASSPEGFGGLRYEQYF. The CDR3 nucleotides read TGCGCCAGCAGCCCCGAAGGTTTTGGGGGACTCCGCTACGAGCAGTACTTC.

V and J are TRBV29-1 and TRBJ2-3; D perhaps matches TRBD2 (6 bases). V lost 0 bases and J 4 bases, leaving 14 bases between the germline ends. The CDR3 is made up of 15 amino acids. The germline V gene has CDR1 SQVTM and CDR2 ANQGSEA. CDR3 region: CSVEDYGGAPDTQYF. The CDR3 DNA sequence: TGCAGCGTTGAAGATTATGGCGGGGCCCCAGATACGCAGTATTTT.

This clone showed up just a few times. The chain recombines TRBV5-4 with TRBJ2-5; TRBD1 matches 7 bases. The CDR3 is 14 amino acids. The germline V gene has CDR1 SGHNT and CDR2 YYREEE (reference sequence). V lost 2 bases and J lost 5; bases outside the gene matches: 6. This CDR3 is CASSFEGAGETQYF. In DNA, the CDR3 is TGTGCCAGCAGCTTCGAGGGGGCTGGTGAGACCCAGTACTTC.

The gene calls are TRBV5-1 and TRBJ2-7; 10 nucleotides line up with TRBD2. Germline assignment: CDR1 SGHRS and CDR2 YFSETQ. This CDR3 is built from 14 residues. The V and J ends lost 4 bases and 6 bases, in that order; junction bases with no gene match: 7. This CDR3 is CASSRLAGEAEQYF. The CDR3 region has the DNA TGCGCCAGCAGCCGTCTAGCGGGAGAGGCCGAGCAGTACTTC.

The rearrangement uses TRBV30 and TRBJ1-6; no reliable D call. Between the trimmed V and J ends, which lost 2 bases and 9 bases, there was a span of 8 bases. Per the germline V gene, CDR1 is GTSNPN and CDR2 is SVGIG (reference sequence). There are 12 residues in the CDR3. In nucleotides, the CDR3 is TGTGCCTGGAGTCTCGGACTTTCACCCCTCCACTTT. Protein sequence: CAWSLGLSPLHF.

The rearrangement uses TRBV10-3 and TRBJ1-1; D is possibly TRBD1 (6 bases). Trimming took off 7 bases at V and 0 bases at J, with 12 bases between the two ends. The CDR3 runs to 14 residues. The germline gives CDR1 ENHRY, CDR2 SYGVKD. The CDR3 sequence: CAITRTDMNTEAFF. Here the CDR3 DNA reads TGTGCCATCACCAGGACAGACATGAACACTGAAGCTTTCTTT.

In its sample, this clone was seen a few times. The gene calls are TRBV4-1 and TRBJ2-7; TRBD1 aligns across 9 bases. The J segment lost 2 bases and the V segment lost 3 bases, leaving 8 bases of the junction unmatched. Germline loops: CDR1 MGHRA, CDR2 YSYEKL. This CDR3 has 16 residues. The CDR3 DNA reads TGCGCCAGCAGCCAGTACCCCGGGACAGGGCCCTACGAGCAGTACTTC. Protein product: CASSQYPGTGPYEQYF.

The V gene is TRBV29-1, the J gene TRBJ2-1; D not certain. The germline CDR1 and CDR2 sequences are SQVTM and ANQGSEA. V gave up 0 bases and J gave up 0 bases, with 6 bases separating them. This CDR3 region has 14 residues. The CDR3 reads CSVEEESSYNEQFF. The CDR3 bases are TGCAGCGTTGAAGAGGAGAGCTCCTACAATGAGCAGTTCTTC.

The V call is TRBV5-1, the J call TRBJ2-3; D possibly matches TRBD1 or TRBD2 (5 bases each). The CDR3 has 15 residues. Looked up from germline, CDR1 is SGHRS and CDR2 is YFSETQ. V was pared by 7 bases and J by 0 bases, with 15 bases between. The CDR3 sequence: CASAAGAGSTDTQYF. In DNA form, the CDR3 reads TGCGCCAGCGCCGCCGGGGCTGGAAGCACAGATACGCAGTATTTT. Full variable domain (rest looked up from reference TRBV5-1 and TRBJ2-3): KAGVTQTPRYLIKTRGQQVTLSCSPISGHRSVSWYQQTPGQGLQFLFEYFSETQRNKGNFPGRFSGRQFSNSRSEMNVSTLELGDSALYLCASAAGAGSTDTQYFGPGTRLTVL.

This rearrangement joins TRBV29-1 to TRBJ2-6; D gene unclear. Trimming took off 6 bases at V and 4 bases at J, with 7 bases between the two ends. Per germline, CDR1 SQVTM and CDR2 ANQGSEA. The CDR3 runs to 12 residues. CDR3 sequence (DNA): TGCAGCGTCCAGTCAGGGGCCAACGTCCTGACTTTC. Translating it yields CSVQSGANVLTF.

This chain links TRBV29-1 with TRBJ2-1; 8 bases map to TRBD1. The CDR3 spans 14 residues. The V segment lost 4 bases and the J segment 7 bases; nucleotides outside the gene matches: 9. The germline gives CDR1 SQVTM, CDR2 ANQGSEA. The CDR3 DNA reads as TGCAGCGTTGGAGGGCAGGGGGCGCGGAATGAGCAGTTCTTC. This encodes CSVGGQGARNEQFF.

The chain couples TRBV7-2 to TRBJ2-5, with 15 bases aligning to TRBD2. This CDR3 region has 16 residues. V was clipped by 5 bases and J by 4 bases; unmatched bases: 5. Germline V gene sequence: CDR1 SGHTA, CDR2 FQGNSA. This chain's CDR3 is CASSPWTSGRGETQYF. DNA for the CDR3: TGTGCCAGCAGCCCCTGGACTAGCGGGAGGGGAGAGACCCAGTACTTC.

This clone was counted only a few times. CDR3 amino acids: CATSRDFGTADSGANVLTF. The CDR3 DNA reads TGTGCCACCAGCAGAGATTTTGGGACAGCGGATTCTGGGGCCAACGTCCTGACTTTC. The V call is TRBV15, the J call TRBJ2-6; 7 bases fit TRBD1. The germline CDR1 and CDR2 sequences are LNHNV and YYDKDF (reference sequence). The J segment lost 1 base and the V segment lost 0 bases, leaving 9 bases of the junction unmatched. The CDR3 sequence is 19 residues long.

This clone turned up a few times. CDR3 in amino acids: CASSKARAPAVDIQYF. CDR3 DNA: TGTGCCAGCAGCAAAGCCAGGGCGCCGGCCGTGGACATTCAGTACTTC. V is TRBV21-1 and J is TRBJ2-4; the D call in the table, TRBD1, was not verified against the DNA. TRBV21-1 represents a pseudogene. CDR3 length equals 16 residues.

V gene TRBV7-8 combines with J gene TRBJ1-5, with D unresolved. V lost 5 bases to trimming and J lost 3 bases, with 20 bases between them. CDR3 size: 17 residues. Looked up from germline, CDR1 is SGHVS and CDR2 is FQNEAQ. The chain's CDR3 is CASSRKDGVGFNQPQHF. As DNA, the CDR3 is TGTGCCAGCAGCCGTAAGGACGGAGTAGGGTTCAATCAGCCCCAGCATTTT. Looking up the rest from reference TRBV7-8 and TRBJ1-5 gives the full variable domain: GAGVSQSPRYKVAKRGQDVALRCDPISGHVSLFWYQQALGQGPEFLTYFQNEAQLDKSGLPSDRFFAERPEGSVSTLKIQRTQQEDSAVYLCASSRKDGVGFNQPQHFGDGTRLSIL.

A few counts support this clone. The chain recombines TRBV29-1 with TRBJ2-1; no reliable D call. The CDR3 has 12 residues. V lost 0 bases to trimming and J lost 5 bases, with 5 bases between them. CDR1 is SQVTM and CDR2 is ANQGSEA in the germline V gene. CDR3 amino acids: CSVEEWDNEQFF. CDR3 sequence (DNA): TGCAGCGTTGAAGAGTGGGACAATGAGCAGTTCTTC.

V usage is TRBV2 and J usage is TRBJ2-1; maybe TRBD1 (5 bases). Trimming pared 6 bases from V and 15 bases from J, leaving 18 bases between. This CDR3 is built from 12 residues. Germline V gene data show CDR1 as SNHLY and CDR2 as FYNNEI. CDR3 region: CASSQQDTMGFF. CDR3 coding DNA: TGTGCCAGCAGCCAACAGGACACCATGGGGTTCTTC.

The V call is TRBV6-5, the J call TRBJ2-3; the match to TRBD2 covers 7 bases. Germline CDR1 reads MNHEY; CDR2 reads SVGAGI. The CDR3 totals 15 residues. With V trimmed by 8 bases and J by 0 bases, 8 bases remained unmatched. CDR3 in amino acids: CASGRRAGSTDTQYF. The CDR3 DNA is TGTGCCAGCGGCCGGCGAGCGGGGAGCACAGATACGCAGTATTTT.

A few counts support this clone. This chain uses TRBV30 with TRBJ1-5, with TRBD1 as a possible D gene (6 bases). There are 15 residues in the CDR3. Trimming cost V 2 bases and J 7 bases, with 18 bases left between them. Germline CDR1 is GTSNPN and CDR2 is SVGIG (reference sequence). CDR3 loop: CAWSYRGAVGQPQHF. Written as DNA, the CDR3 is TGTGCCTGGAGTTATCGGGGGGCAGTGGGACAGCCCCAGCATTTT.

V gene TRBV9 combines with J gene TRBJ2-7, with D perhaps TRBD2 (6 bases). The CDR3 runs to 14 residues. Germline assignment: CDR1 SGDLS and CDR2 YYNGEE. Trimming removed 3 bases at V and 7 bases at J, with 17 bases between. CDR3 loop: CASSAGSGAGEQYF. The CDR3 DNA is TGTGCCAGCAGCGCGGGTTCGGGAGCGGGTGAGCAGTACTTC.

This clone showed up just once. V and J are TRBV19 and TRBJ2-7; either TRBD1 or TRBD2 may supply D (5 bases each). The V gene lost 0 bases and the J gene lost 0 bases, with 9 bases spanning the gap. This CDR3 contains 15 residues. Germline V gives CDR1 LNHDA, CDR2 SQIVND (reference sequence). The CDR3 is CASSIEEGSSYEQYF. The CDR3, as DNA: TGTGCCAGTAGTATAGAAGAGGGGAGCTCCTACGAGCAGTACTTC.

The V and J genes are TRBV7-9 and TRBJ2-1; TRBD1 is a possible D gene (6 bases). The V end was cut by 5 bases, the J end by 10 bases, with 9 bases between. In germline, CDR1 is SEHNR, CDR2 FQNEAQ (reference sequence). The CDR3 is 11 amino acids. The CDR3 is CASSQDSEQFF. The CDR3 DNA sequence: TGTGCCAGCAGCCAGGACAGCGAGCAGTTCTTC.

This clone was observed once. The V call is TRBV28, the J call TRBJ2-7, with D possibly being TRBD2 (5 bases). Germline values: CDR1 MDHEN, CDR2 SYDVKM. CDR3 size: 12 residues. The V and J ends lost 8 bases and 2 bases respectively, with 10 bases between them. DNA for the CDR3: TGTGCCAGCTGGGCCGGGACCTACGAGCAGTACTTC. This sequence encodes CASWAGTYEQYF.

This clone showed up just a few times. The CDR3 coding sequence is TGCAGCGGCGCGTTGGTCAGGGGGGATGAGCAGTTCTTC. This translates into CSGALVRGDEQFF. The chain combines TRBV29-1 with TRBJ2-1, with D maybe TRBD1 (7 bases). Germline V CDR1 and CDR2: SQVTM, ANQGSEA. This CDR3 contains 13 residues. V was shortened by 7 bases and J by 8 bases, with 18 bases between the two germline ends.

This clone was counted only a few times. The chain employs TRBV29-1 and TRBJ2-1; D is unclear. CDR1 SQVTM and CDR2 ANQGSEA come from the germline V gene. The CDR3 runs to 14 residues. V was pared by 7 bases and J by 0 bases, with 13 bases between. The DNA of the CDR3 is TGCAGCGCTCCTGGACCCGGCTCCTACAATGAGCAGTTCTTC. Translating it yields CSAPGPGSYNEQFF.

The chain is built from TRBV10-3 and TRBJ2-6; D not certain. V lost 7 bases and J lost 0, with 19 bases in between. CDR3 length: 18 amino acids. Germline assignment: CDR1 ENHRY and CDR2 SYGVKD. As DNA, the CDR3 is TGTGCCATCAACGCCTTTGGTGGCTCAGACTCTGGGGCCAACGTCCTGACTTTC. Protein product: CAINAFGGSDSGANVLTF.

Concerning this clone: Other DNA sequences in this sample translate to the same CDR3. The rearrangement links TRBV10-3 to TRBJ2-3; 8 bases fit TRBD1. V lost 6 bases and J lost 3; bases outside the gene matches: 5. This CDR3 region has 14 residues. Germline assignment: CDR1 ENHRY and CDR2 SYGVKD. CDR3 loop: CAISRGQGTDTQYF. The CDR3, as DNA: TGTGCCATCAGCCGAGGACAGGGTACAGATACGCAGTATTTT.

In DNA, the CDR3 is TGTGCCTGGACAGAGCGGAGCACAGATACGCAGTATTTT. Translated: CAWTERSTDTQYF. V gene TRBV30 combines with J gene TRBJ2-3, with TRBD2 as a possible D gene (5 bases). Germline V gives CDR1 GTSNPN, CDR2 SVGIG (reference sequence). CDR3 size: 13 residues. V lost 4 bases and J 0 bases, leaving 8 bases between the germline ends.